The entry below describes one T cell receptor (beta chain). The sample belongs to a study of cytomegalovirus exposure and HLA in healthy donors. The PCR ran on 60 Vbeta and 13 Jbeta primers. TCRdb's copy holds only in-frame clones and misses some; the assay was immunoSEQ multiplex PCR. The data hold some 170,000 clones, with around 64% observed a single time. Germline CDR1 SNHLY, CDR2 FYNNEI. With 4 bases removed from V and 3 bases from J, the gap between germline ends came to 12 bases. CDR3 length equals 15 residues. The source of this sequence is a woman aged 25 to 45 in good health and CMV-seronegative. This chain links TRBV2 with TRBJ1-4; maybe TRBD1 (6 bases). Sequenced material: PBMCs. CDR3: CASSATGTPNEKLFF. CDR3 in DNA: TGTGCCAGCAGTGCTACCGGGACACCTAATGAAAAACTGTTTTTT.